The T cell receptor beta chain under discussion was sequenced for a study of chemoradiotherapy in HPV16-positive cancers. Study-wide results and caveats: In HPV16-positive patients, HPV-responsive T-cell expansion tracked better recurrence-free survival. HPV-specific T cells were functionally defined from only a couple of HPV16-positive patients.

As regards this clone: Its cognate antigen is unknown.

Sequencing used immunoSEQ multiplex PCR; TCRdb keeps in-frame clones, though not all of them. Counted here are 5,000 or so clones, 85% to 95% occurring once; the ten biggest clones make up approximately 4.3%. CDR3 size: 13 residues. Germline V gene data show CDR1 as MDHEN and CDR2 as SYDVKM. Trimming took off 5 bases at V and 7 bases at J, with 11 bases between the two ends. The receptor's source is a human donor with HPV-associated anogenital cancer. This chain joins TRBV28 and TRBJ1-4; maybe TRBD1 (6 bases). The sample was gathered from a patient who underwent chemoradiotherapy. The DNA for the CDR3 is TGTGCCAGCAGTCTGACAGGCCCTGAAAAACTGTTTTTT. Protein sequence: CASSLTGPEKLFF.